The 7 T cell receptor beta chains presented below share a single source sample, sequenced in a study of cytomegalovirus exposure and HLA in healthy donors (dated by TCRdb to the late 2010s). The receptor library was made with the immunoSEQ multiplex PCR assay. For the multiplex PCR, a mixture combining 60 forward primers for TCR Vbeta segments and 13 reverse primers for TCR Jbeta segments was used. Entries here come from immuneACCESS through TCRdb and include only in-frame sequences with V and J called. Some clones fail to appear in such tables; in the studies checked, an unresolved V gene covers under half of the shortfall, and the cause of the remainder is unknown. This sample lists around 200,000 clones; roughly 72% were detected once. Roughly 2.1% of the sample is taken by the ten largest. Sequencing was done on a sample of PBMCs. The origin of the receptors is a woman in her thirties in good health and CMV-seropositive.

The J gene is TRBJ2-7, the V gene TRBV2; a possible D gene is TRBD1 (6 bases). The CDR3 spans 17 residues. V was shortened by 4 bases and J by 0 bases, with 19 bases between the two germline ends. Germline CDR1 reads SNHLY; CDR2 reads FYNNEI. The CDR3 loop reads CASSGTEPHLLSYEQYF. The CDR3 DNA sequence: TGTGCCAGCAGTGGGACAGAGCCCCACCTCCTCTCCTACGAGCAGTACTTC.

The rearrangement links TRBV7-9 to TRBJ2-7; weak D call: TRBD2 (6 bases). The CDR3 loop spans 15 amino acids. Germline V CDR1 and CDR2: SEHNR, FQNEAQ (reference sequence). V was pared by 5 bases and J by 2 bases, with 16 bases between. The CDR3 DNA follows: TGTGCCAGCAGCCTCTTTGGGACTTATACCTACGAGCAGTACTTC. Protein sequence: CASSLFGTYTYEQYF.

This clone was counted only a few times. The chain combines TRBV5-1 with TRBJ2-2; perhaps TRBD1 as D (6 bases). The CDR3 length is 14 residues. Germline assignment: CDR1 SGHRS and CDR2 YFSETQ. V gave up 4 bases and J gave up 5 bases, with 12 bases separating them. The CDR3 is CASSAQGGTGELFF. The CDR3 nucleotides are TGCGCCAGCAGCGCTCAAGGGGGTACCGGGGAGCTGTTTTTT.

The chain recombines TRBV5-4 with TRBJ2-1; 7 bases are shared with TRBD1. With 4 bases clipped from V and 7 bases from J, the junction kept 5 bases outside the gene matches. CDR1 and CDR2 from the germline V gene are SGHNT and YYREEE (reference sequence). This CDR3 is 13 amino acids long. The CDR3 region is CASSHQQGNEQFF. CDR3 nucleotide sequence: TGTGCCAGCAGCCACCAACAGGGGAATGAGCAGTTCTTC.

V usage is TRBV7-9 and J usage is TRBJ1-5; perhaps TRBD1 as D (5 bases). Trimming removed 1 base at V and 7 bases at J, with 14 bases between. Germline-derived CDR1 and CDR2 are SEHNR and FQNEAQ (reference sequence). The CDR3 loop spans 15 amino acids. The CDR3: CASSLDSTGSQPQHF. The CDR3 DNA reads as TGTGCCAGCAGCTTAGATTCTACAGGTTCCCAGCCCCAGCATTTT. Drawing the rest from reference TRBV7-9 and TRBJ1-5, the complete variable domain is DTGVSQNPRHKITKRGQNVTFRCDPISEHNRLYWYRQTLGQGPEFLTYFQNEAQLEKSRLLSDRFSAERPKGSFSTLEIQRTEQGDSAMYLCASSLDSTGSQPQHFGDGTRLSIL.

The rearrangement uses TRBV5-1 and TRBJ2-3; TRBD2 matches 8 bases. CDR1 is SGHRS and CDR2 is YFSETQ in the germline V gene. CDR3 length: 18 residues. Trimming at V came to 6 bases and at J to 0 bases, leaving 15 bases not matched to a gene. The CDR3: CASIPSASGYTSTDTQYF. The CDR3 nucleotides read TGCGCCAGCATTCCATCGGCTAGCGGGTACACTAGCACAGATACGCAGTATTTT.

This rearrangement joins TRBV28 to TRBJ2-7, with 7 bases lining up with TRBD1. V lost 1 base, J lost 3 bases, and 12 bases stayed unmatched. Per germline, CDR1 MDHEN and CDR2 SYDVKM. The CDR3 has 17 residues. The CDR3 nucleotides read TGTGCCAGCAGTTTATTTCCCTTAGACAGGGAAGTCTACGAGCAGTACTTC. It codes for CASSLFPLDREVYEQYF.